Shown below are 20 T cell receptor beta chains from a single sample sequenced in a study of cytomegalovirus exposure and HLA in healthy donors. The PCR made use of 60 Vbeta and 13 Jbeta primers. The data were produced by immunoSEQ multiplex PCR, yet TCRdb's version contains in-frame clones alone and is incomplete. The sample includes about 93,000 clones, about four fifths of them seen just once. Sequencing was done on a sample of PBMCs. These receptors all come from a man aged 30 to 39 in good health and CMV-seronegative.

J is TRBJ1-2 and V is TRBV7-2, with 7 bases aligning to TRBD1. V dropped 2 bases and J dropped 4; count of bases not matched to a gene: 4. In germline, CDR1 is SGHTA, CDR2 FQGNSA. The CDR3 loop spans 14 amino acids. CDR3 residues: CASSLQGQSYGYTF. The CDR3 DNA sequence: TGTGCCAGCAGCTTACAGGGACAGTCCTATGGCTACACCTTC. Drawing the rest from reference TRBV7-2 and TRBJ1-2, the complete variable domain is GAGVSQSPSNKVTEKGKDVELRCDPISGHTALYWYRQSLGQGLEFLIYFQGNSAPDKSGLPSDRFSAERTGGSVSTLTIQRTQQEDSAVYLCASSLQGQSYGYTFGSGTRLTVV.

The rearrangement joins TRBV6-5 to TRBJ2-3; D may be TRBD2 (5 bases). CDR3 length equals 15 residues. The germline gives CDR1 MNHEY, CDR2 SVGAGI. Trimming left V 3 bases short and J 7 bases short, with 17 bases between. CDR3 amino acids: CASSYSGNLPNTQYF. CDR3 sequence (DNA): TGTGCCAGCAGTTATTCCGGGAACCTCCCGAATACGCAGTATTTT.

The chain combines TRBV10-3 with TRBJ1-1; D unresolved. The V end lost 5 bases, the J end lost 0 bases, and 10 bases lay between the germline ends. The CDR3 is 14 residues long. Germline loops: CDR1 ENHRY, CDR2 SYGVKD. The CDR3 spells CAISYTGLNTEAFF. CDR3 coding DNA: TGTGCCATCAGTTATACGGGTCTGAACACTGAAGCTTTCTTT.

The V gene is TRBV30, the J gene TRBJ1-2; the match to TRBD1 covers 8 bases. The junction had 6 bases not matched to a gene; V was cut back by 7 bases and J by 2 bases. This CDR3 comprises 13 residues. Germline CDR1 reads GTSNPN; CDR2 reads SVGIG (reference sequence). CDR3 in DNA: TGTGCCTACCTGGACAGGGCAAACTATGGCTACACCTTC. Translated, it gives CAYLDRANYGYTF.

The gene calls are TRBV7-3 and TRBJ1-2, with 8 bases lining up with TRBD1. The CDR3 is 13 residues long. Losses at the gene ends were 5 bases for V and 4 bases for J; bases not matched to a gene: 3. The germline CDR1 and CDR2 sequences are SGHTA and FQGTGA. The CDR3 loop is CASSPGQGYGYTF. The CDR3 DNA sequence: TGTGCCAGCAGCCCCGGACAGGGCTATGGCTACACCTTC.

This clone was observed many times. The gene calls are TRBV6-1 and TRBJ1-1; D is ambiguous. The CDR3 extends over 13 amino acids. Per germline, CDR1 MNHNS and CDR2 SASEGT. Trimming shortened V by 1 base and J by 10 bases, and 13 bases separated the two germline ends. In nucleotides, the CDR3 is TGTGCCAGCAGTGAAGGGCCCACGAGGTCAGCTTTCTTT. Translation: CASSEGPTRSAFF.

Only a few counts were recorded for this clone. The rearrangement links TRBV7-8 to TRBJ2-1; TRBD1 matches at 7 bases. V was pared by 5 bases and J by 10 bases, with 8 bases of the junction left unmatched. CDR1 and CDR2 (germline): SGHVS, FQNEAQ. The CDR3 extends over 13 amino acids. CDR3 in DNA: TGTGCCAGCAGCCCGGACAGGTCCGGGGAGCAGTTCTTC. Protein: CASSPDRSGEQFF.

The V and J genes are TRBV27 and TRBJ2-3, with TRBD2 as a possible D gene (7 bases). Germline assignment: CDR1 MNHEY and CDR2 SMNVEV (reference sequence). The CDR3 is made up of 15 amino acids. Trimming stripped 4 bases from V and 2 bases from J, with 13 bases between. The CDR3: CASSSGGRVTDTQYF. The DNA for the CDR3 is TGTGCCAGCAGTTCGGGGGGCCGTGTCACAGATACGCAGTATTTT.

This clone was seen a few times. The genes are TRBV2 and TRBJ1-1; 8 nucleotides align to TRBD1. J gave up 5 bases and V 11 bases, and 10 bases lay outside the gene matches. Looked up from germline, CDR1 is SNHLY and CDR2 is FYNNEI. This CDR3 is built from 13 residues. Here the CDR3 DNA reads TGTGCCCCCATGGACAGGGTAGAAACTGAAGCTTTCTTT. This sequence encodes CAPMDRVETEAFF.

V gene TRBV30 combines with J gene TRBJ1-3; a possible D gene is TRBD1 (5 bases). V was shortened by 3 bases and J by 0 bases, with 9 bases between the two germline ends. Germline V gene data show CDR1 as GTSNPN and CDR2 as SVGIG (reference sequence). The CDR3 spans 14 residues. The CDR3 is CAWRRTISGNTIYF. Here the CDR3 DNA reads TGTGCCTGGAGGCGGACAATCTCTGGAAACACCATATATTTT.

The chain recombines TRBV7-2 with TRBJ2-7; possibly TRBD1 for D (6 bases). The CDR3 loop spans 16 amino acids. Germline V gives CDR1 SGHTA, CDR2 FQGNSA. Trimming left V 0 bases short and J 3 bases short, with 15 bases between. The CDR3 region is CASSLAGPQGSYEQYF. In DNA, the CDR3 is TGTGCCAGCAGCTTAGCGGGTCCCCAGGGGAGCTACGAGCAGTACTTC.

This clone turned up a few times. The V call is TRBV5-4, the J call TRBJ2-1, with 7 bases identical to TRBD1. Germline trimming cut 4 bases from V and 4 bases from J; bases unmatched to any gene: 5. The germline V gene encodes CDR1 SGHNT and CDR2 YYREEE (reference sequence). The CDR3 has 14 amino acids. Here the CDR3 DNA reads TGTGCCAGCAGCGAAGGGGGCCCATACAATGAGCAGTTCTTC. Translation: CASSEGGPYNEQFF.

This CDR3 reads CASSVFTGELFF. CDR3 nucleotides: TGTGCCAGCAGCGTTTTCACCGGGGAGCTGTTTTTT. This sequence joins TRBV6-5 and TRBJ2-2; no clear D. Deletions cut 6 bases from V and 4 bases from J, with 6 bases between. Germline loops: CDR1 MNHEY, CDR2 SVGAGI. CDR3 size: 12 residues.

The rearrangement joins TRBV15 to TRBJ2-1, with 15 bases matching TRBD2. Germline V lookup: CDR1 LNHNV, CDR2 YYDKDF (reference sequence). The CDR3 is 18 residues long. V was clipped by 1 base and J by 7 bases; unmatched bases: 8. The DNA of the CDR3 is TGTGCCACCAGCAGAGTTAGGACTAGCGGGAGGGGTTTAAATGAGCAGTTCTTC. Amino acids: CATSRVRTSGRGLNEQFF.

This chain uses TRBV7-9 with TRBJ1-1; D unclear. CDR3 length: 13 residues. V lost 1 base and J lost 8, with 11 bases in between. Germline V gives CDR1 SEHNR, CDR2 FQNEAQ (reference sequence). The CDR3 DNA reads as TGTGCCAGCAGCTTAGAGAGGCAGCAGGAAGCTTTCTTT. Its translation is CASSLERQQEAFF.

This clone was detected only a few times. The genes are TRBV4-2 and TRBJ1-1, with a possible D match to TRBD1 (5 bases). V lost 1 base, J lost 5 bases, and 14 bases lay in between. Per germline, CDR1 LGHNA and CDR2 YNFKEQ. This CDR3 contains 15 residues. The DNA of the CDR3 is TGTGCCAGCAGCCAAGTCCTGGGGCGACGGACTGAAGCTTTCTTT. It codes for CASSQVLGRRTEAFF.

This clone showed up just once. The CDR3 nucleotides read TGTGCCAGCAGCCGACGGGGGGGTCACTATGGCTACACCTTC. Residues: CASSRRGGHYGYTF. The rearrangement links TRBV28 to TRBJ1-2; perhaps TRBD1 as D (5 bases). Germline values: CDR1 MDHEN, CDR2 SYDVKM. The CDR3 loop spans 14 amino acids. V lost 6 bases and J lost 3, with 14 bases in between.

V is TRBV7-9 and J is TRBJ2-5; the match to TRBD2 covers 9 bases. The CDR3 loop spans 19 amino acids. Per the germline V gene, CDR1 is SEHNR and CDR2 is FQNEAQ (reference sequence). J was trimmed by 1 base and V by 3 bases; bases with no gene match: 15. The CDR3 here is CASSFSRGGASGTQETQYF. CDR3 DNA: TGTGCCAGCAGCTTTAGTCGAGGGGGCGCTAGCGGGACCCAAGAGACCCAGTACTTC.

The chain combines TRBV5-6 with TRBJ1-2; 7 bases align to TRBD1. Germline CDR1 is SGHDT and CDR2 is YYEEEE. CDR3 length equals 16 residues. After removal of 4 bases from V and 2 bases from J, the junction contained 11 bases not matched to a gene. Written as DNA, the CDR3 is TGTGCCAGCAGCCGAGGACAGGCCACAGGGAACTATGGCTACACCTTC. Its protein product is CASSRGQATGNYGYTF.

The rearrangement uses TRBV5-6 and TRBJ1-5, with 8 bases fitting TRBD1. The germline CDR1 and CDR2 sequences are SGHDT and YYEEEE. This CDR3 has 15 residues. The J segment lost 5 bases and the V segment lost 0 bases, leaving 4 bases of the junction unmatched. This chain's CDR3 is CASSLGTGSYQPQHF. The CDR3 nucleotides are TGTGCCAGCAGCTTGGGGACAGGGAGTTATCAGCCCCAGCATTTT.